A single sample gave rise to the 14 T cell receptor beta chains below, sequenced in a study of long-term antiretroviral therapy in people with HIV. They ran version v3.0 of the immunoSEQ assay at survey level. Measured with immunoSEQ multiplex PCR; TCRdb has only the in-frame clones, and not every one. This sample has some 23,000 clones, with roughly three quarters found just once. Sample: unsorted PBMCs, taken 1.1 years before starting antiretroviral therapy. Source of these receptors: a woman in her forties with HIV.

This rearrangement joins TRBV9 to TRBJ1-4, with TRBD1 matching 10 bases. The CDR3 loop spans 16 amino acids. Per the germline V gene, CDR1 is SGDLS and CDR2 is YYNGEE. V shed 4 bases and J 7 bases; nucleotides not matched to a gene: 10. CDR3 protein: CASSTLGTGDSEKLFF. In nucleotides, the CDR3 is TGTGCCAGCAGCACCCTCGGGACAGGGGATAGTGAAAAACTGTTTTTT.

The chain uses TRBV18 and TRBJ2-3, with TRBD2 matching 8 bases. CDR3 length: 16 residues. The V and J ends lost 3 bases and 3 bases, in that order; junction bases with no gene match: 8. Per the germline V gene, CDR1 is KGHSH and CDR2 is LQKENI. Written as DNA, the CDR3 is TGTGCCAGCTCACCGACGAGCGGGGGACGAACAGATACGCAGTATTTT. Protein sequence: CASSPTSGGRTDTQYF.

The chain carries TRBV29-1 and TRBJ1-1, with D unclear. In germline, CDR1 is SQVTM, CDR2 ANQGSEA. Trimming cost V 2 bases and J 5 bases, with 15 bases left between them. The CDR3 is 14 amino acids. CDR3 sequence reads: CSVEFSPSDTEAFF. CDR3 coding DNA: TGCAGCGTTGAATTCTCACCGAGTGATACTGAAGCTTTCTTT. Using reference TRBV29-1 and TRBJ1-1 for the parts outside the CDR3, the full variable domain is SAVISQKPSRDICQRGTSLTIQCQVDSQVTMMFWYRQQPGQSLTLIATANQGSEATYESGFVIDKFPISRPNLTFSTLTVSNMSPEDSSIYLCSVEFSPSDTEAFFGQGTRLTVV.

The V and J genes are TRBV19 and TRBJ2-1, with 8 bases aligning to TRBD1. The CDR3 is 13 residues long. The V and J ends lost 8 bases and 3 bases, in that order; junction bases with no gene match: 3. Germline loops: CDR1 LNHDA, CDR2 SQIVND (reference sequence). The CDR3 DNA is TGTGCCAGTCGGACAGGGAGCTACAATGAGCAGTTCTTC. It specifies CASRTGSYNEQFF.

V gene TRBV29-1 combines with J gene TRBJ1-1; maybe TRBD1 (6 bases). This CDR3 region has 13 residues. V lost 3 bases to trimming and J lost 2 bases, with 10 bases between them. Germline CDR1 reads SQVTM; CDR2 reads ANQGSEA. The CDR3 reads CSVESDSNTEAFF. In DNA, the CDR3 is TGCAGCGTTGAGTCGGACAGCAACACTGAAGCTTTCTTT.

The chain joins TRBV7-9 to TRBJ2-2; D is possibly TRBD1 (5 bases). V was shortened by 10 bases and J by 0 bases, with 18 bases between the two germline ends. The length of the CDR3 is 16 residues. Germline assignment: CDR1 SEHNR and CDR2 FQNEAQ (reference sequence). CDR3 in DNA: TGTGCCACCGAAGTTGTCCAGGGCCCGAACACCGGGGAGCTGTTTTTT. Amino acid sequence: CATEVVQGPNTGELFF.

The chain carries TRBV9 and TRBJ2-5; 7 nucleotides align to TRBD2. This CDR3 has 12 amino acids. V shed 7 bases, J shed 7 bases, and the junction held 7 bases outside the gene matches. Germline V gives CDR1 SGDLS, CDR2 YYNGEE. The CDR3 spells CASAPGEGTQYF. DNA for the CDR3: TGTGCCAGCGCACCGGGGGAGGGGACCCAGTACTTC.

The chain links TRBV5-1 to TRBJ1-2, with 8 bases fitting TRBD1. CDR1 and CDR2 from the germline V gene are SGHRS and YFSETQ. The CDR3 spans 14 residues. V was pared by 1 base and J by 6 bases, with 5 bases of the junction left unmatched. The CDR3 region has the DNA TGCGCCAGCAGCTTGTTCGGACAGGGAGATGGCTACACCTTC. Translated: CASSLFGQGDGYTF.

This clone was detected a few times. CDR3 in DNA: TGTGCCAGTAGTATTTCGGGGGATAATCAGCCCCAGCATTTT. Translating gives CASSISGDNQPQHF. This rearrangement joins TRBV19 to TRBJ1-5; possibly TRBD1 for D (5 bases). Trimming shortened V by 3 bases and J by 4 bases, and 10 bases separated the two germline ends. The CDR3 sequence is 14 residues long. The germline gives CDR1 LNHDA, CDR2 SQIVND (reference sequence).

This rearrangement joins TRBV6-1 to TRBJ1-1, with D tentatively TRBD1 (5 bases). Germline-derived CDR1 and CDR2 are MNHNS and SASEGT. V lost 7 bases, J lost 4 bases, and 19 bases lay in between. CDR3 length: 15 residues. The CDR3 region is CASITGRERGTEAFF. The CDR3 region has the DNA TGTGCCAGCATTACGGGCAGGGAAAGAGGCACTGAAGCTTTCTTT.

The chain recombines TRBV10-2 with TRBJ1-3; the D gene is possibly TRBD1 (6 bases). With 3 bases removed from V and 0 bases from J, the gap between germline ends came to 9 bases. The CDR3 runs to 15 residues. Germline V gene sequence: CDR1 WSHSY, CDR2 SAAADI. The CDR3 here is CASSEGGSSGNTIYF. The CDR3 DNA reads TGCGCCAGCAGTGAAGGGGGAAGCTCTGGAAACACCATATATTTT.

The chain employs TRBV29-1 and TRBJ2-3, with D possibly called TRBD1 or TRBD2 (5 bases each). V gave up 5 bases and J gave up 4 bases, with 16 bases separating them. Germline V CDR1 and CDR2: SQVTM, ANQGSEA. The CDR3 spans 14 residues. CDR3 protein: CSVHGTGGADTQYF. As DNA, the CDR3 is TGCAGCGTTCACGGGACCGGTGGGGCAGATACGCAGTATTTT.

The chain has TRBV7-8 and TRBJ2-7; 9 bases align to TRBD1. Germline CDR1 SGHVS, CDR2 FQNEAQ. This CDR3 region has 16 residues. V shed 2 bases, J shed 6 bases, and the junction held 11 bases outside the gene matches. CDR3 DNA sequence: TGTGCCAGCAGCTTATTAGGGACAGGGATTTCTCCCGAGCAGTACTTC. Translation gives CASSLLGTGISPEQYF.

The chain links TRBV15 to TRBJ1-2; D not certain. CDR1 and CDR2 from the germline V gene are LNHNV and YYDKDF (reference sequence). Trimming pared 2 bases from V and 0 bases from J, leaving 7 bases between. The CDR3 sequence is 14 residues long. The CDR3 protein is CATSRSLSNYGYTF. The CDR3 DNA sequence: TGTGCCACCAGCAGATCCTTATCTAACTATGGCTACACCTTC.